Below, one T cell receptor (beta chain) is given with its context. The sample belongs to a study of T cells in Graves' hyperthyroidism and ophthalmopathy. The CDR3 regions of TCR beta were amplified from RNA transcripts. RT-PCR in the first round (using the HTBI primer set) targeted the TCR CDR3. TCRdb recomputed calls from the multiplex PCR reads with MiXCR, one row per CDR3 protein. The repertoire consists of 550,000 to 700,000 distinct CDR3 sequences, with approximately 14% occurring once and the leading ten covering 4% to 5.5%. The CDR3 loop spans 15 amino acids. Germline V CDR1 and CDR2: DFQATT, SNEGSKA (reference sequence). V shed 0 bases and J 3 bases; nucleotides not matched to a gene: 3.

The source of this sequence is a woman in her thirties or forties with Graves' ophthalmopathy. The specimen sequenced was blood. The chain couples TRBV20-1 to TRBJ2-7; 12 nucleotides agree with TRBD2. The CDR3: CSARDETSGSYEQYF. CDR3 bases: TGCAGTGCTAGAGACGAGACTAGCGGGAGCTACGAGCAGTACTTC.